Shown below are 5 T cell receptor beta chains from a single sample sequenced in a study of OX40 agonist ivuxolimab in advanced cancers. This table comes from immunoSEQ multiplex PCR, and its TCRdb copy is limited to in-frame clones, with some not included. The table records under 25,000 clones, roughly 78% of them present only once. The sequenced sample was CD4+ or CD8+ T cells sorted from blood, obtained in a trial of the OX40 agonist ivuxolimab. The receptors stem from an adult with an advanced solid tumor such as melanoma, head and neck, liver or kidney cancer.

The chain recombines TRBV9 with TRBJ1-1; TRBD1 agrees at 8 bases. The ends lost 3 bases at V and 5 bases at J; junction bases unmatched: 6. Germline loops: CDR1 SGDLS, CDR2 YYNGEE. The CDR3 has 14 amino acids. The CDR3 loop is CASSAGGRGTEAFF. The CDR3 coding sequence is TGTGCCAGCAGCGCAGGGGGCAGGGGGACTGAAGCTTTCTTT.

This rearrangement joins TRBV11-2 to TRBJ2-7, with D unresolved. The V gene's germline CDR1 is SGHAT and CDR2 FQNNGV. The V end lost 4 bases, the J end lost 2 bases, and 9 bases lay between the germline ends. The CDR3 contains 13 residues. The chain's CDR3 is CASSSPPTYEQYF. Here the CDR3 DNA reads TGTGCCAGCAGCTCCCCCCCCACCTACGAGCAGTACTTC.

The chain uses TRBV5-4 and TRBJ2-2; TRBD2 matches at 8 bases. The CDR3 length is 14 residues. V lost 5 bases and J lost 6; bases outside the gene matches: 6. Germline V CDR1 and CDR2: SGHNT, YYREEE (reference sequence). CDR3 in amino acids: CASRSHGGAGELFF. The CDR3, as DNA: TGTGCCAGCAGAAGCCACGGGGGGGCCGGGGAGCTGTTTTTT.

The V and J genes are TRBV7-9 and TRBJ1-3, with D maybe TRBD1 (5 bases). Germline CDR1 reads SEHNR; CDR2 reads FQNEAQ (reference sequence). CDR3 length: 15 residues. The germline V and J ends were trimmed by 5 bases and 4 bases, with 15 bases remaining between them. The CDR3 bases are TGTGCCAGCAGCGTACCGGGACTCGGGGGAAACACCATATATTTT. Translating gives CASSVPGLGGNTIYF.

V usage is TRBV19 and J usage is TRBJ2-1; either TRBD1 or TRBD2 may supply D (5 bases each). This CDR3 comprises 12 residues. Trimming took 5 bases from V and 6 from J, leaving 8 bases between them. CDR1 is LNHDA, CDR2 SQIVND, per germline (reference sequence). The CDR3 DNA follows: TGTGCCAGTAGTCTCGGGGCCAATGAGCAGTTCTTC. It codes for CASSLGANEQFF.